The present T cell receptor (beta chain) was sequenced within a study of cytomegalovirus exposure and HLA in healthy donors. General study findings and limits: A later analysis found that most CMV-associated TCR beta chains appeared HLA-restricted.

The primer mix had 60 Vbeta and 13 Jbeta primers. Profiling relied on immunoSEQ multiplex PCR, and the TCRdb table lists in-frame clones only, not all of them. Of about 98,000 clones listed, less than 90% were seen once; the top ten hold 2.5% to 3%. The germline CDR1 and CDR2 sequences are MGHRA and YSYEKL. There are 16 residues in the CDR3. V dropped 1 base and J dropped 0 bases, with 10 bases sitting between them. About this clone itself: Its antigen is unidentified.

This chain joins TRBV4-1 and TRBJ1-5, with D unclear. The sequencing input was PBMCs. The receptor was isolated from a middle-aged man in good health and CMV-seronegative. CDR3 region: CASSQVTENSNQPQHF. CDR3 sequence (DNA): TGCGCCAGCAGCCAAGTAACTGAGAATAGCAATCAGCCCCAGCATTTT.